This TCR beta chain was found in a study of T cell changes during pregnancy in multiple sclerosis. Profiling relied on immunoSEQ multiplex PCR, and the TCRdb table lists in-frame clones only, not all of them. The sample consists of 13,000 or so clones, roughly 86% of them appearing once. Germline V gene lookup returns CDR1 SGHDT and CDR2 YYEEEE. The CDR3 has 13 residues. V lost 4 bases to trimming and J lost 3 bases, with 11 bases between them. This clonotype was obtained from a female donor with multiple sclerosis, enrolled in a pregnancy study. The chain has TRBV5-6 and TRBJ2-7, with D tentatively TRBD2 (7 bases). This specimen was CD8+ T cells from peripheral blood mononuclear cells, taken in the first trimester of pregnancy. Here the CDR3 DNA reads TGTGCCAGCAGCGCGGGGGCTTACTACGAGCAGTACTTC. Translation gives CASSAGAYYEQYF. Together with reference TRBV5-6 and TRBJ2-7, the CDR3 gives the full variable domain: DAGVTQSPTHLIKTRGQQVTLRCSPKSGHDTVSWYQQALGQGPQFIFQYYEEEERQRGNFPDRFSGHQFPNYSSELNVNALLLGDSALYLCASSAGAYYEQYFGPGTRLTVT.